The rows below give T cell receptor beta chains drawn from one sample of a study of CD8 T cells in ankylosing spondylitis. TCRdb re-analysed the 5' RACE reads in MiXCR, keeping a single row per CDR3 protein. The sample contains 240,000 or so distinct CDR3 sequences, roughly 10% of which appear only once. The sample comprised blood, either unsorted or a sorted T cell fraction (not recorded which). The origin of the receptors is a male donor with ankylosing spondylitis or in good health (not recorded which). The CDR3 runs from the conserved cysteine through the conserved F or W. A D gene is named only where the DNA matches it firmly. Only some rows state a clone size, as once, few, many or a class for expanded clones.

V gene,J gene,clone size,D gene,CDR3 DNA,CDR3 protein
TRBV2,TRBJ2-7,few,.,TGTGCCAGCAGCATAACCTACGAGCAGTACTTC,CASSITYEQYF
TRBV15,TRBJ2-2,many,TRBD1,TGTGCCACCAGGGGGACAGGGAACACCGGGGAGCTGTTTTTT,CATRGTGNTGELFF
TRBV20-1,TRBJ2-5,many,TRBD1,TGCAGTGCTAGTTCGGGACAGCCCCAAGAGACCCAGTACTTC,CSASSGQPQETQYF
TRBV12-3/TRBV12-4,TRBJ2-5,.,.,TGTGCCAGCAGTTTAAGGCAGGAGGGAGTAGAGACCCAGTACTTC,CASSLRQEGVETQYF
TRBV5-1,TRBJ1-1,.,.,TGCGCCAGCAGCACCGGGACGGTAAACACTGAAGCTTTCTTT,CASSTGTVNTEAFF
TRBV20-1,TRBJ2-7,many,.,TGCAGTGCTAGAGATAGGGGACGGGAGTCCTACGAGCAGTACTTC,CSARDRGRESYEQYF
TRBV12-3/TRBV12-4,TRBJ1-2,many,TRBD1,TGTGCCAGCACTCCCTCGACAGGGCTGGGAGGGGGCTACACCTTC,CASTPSTGLGGGYTF
TRBV12-5,TRBJ2-5,few,.,TGTGCTAGTGGTATCGAAGAGACCCAGTACTTC,CASGIEETQYF
TRBV7-2,TRBJ2-7,.,.,TGTGCCAGCAGCTTATATGGCGGGCTCTCCTACGAGCAGTACTTC,CASSLYGGLSYEQYF
TRBV15,TRBJ1-2,many,.,TGTGCCACCAGCCCTTCAAGGGGCTATTATGGCTACACCTTC,CATSPSRGYYGYTF
TRBV5-1,TRBJ2-5,few,.,TGCGCCAGCAGCCGGGACACAGAGACCCAGTACTTC,CASSRDTETQYF
TRBV20-1,TRBJ2-7,many,TRBD2,TGCAGTGCCCATCTCATCATAGCGGGAGGGGGATACGAGCAGTACTTC,CSAHLIIAGGGYEQYF
TRBV11-2,TRBJ2-5,few,.,TGTGCCAGCAGCTTCAGCATTCAAGAGACCCAGTACTTC,CASSFSIQETQYF
TRBV7-8,TRBJ2-5,many,TRBD1,TGTGCCAGCAGCTTCCTTGACAGGGGTGAGACCCAGTACTTC,CASSFLDRGETQYF
TRBV9,TRBJ2-1,many,TRBD2,TGTGCCAGCAGCTGGGGGACTAAGTACAATGAGCAGTTCTTC,CASSWGTKYNEQFF
TRBV11-2,TRBJ2-5,few,.,TGTGCCAGCAGCCCAGGGATGGCTGGGATGGCCCAGTACTTC,CASSPGMAGMAQYF
TRBV15,TRBJ1-2,many,.,TGTGCCACCAGCAGCCACCGCGTACTTTCCTATGGCTACACCTTC,CATSSHRVLSYGYTF
TRBV6-1,TRBJ1-1,.,.,TGTGCCGGACAAAGACAGGAGAACACTGAAGCTTTCTTT,CAGQRQENTEAFF
TRBV6-6,TRBJ1-5,many,.,TGTGCCAGCAGTTCCGAACCTCGGCCCCAGCATTTT,CASSSEPRPQHF
TRBV15,TRBJ2-7,many,.,TGTGCCACCAGCAGAGATAGACAGTACGAGCAGTACTTC,CATSRDRQYEQYF
TRBV29-1,TRBJ2-3,.,TRBD2,TGCAGCGTCTCTACTAGCGGGAATACAGATACGCAGTATTTT,CSVSTSGNTDTQYF
TRBV7-8,TRBJ2-7,few,TRBD1,TGTGCCAGCAGCTTACTTTGGGACAGGGAAAACGAGCAGTACTTC,CASSLLWDRENEQYF
TRBV12-5,TRBJ2-1,few,TRBD2,TGTGCTAGCGGGGGGGGTGGCGATGAGCAGTTCTTC,CASGGGGDEQFF
TRBV29-1,TRBJ1-1,many,TRBD1,TGCAGCGTTGAACCGGACAGGGGAGACACTGAAGCTTTCTTT,CSVEPDRGDTEAFF
TRBV10-3,TRBJ2-5,many,.,TGTGCCATCAGTGAATCCTTAGCGGAGGGGGCGGAGACCCAGTACTTC,CAISESLAEGAETQYF
TRBV20-1,TRBJ1-2,.,.,TGCAGTGCGACGTGGGGGGGGACGTATGGCTACACCTTC,CSATWGGTYGYTF
TRBV5-1,TRBJ2-1,many,.,TGCGCCAGCAGCGCCGGGAGTTCTGAGCAGTTCTTC,CASSAGSSEQFF
TRBV5-1,TRBJ2-2,few,.,TGCGCCAGCAGACCGCAGGGAGAGGATCGGACCGGGGAGCTGTTTTTT,CASRPQGEDRTGELFF
TRBV11-2,TRBJ2-2,.,.,TGTGCCAGCAGCTCCGAACTAGGATCCGGGGAGCTGTTTTTT,CASSSELGSGELFF
TRBV5-1,TRBJ2-7,many,TRBD1,TGCGCCAGCAGCTTGGGACAGGGGGCGCAAGGCGAGCAGTACTTC,CASSLGQGAQGEQYF
TRBV7-6,TRBJ1-2,many,.,TGTGCCAGCAGCCCCATGGTGAAGGGAATGTATGGCTACACCTTC,CASSPMVKGMYGYTF
TRBV12-3/TRBV12-4,TRBJ2-1,many,TRBD2,TGTGCCAGCAGTTTAAATAGCGGGAGGTACAATGAGCAGTTCTTC,CASSLNSGRYNEQFF
TRBV19,TRBJ1-2,.,TRBD1,TGTGCCAGCGCCCCGACAGGGGGTTCTCCCCCTAACTATGGCTACACCTTC,CASAPTGGSPPNYGYTF
TRBV3-1,TRBJ2-2,few,TRBD1,TGTGCCAGCAGCCGAGTGGACAGGGGCGGCGGGGAGCTGTTTTTT,CASSRVDRGGGELFF
TRBV9,TRBJ2-1,few,.,TGTGCCAGCAGCCCGGGGTCGAGGACGGCCTACAATGAGCAGTTCTTC,CASSPGSRTAYNEQFF
TRBV5-1,TRBJ2-3,many,.,TGCGCCAGCAGCTTGGATGCAGGCACAGATACGCAGTATTTT,CASSLDAGTDTQYF
TRBV5-1,TRBJ2-7,many,.,TGCGCCAGCAGCTTGGAGCCAGGGACCTCCTACGAGCAGTACTTC,CASSLEPGTSYEQYF
TRBV28,TRBJ2-7,many,.,TGTGCCACGCGGACAGTTTACGAGCAGTACTTC,CATRTVYEQYF
TRBV19,TRBJ1-1,.,.,TGTGCCAGCACCGGGACCCCGGGGAACACTGAAGCTTTCTTT,CASTGTPGNTEAFF
TRBV27,TRBJ2-5,many,TRBD1,TGTGCCAGCAGGACAGGGTCCGAGACCCAGTACTTC,CASRTGSETQYF
TRBV7-6,TRBJ1-4,few,.,TGTGCCAGCAGCTTAACAGGGAGTCCTAATGAAAAACTGTTTTTT,CASSLTGSPNEKLFF
TRBV7-8,TRBJ1-3,few,.,TGTGCCAGCAGCTTAGATGGGGGTTCGAACACCATATATTTT,CASSLDGGSNTIYF
TRBV5-1,TRBJ1-2,few,.,TGCGCCAGCAGCTTGGCGGACACTTACTATGGCTACACCTTC,CASSLADTYYGYTF
TRBV29-1,TRBJ2-6,many,.,TGCAGCGTTGAAATCCAGTACGCCCTGACTTTC,CSVEIQYALTF
TRBV28,TRBJ1-6,.,TRBD1,TGTGCCAGCACTTCCCCAGACCCGGGACAGCATAATTCACCCCTCCACTTT,CASTSPDPGQHNSPLHF
TRBV5-1,TRBJ1-2,many,TRBD1,TGCGCCAGCAGCTTGACAGGGGGCGAATATGGCTACACCTTC,CASSLTGGEYGYTF
TRBV20-1,TRBJ2-1,.,.,TGCAGTGCTAGAGATGGAGGCCAGAACTCCTACAATGAGCAGTTCTTC,CSARDGGQNSYNEQFF
TRBV10-3,TRBJ1-5,many,.,TGTGCCATCAGTCAAGGAGGGCTACACCCCAATCAGCCCCAGCATTTT,CAISQGGLHPNQPQHF
TRBV4-1,TRBJ2-7,many,.,TGCGCCAGCAGCCAATCACCAGTCGTACACGACGAGCAGTACTTC,CASSQSPVVHDEQYF
TRBV3-1,TRBJ1-2,many,.,TGTGCCAGCAGCCTAGGTCCACAGGTGGACTTC,CASSLGPQVDF
TRBV5-5,TRBJ2-5,many,.,TGTGCCAGCAGCCCACAATGGGGGGAACAAGAGACCCAGTACTTC,CASSPQWGEQETQYF
TRBV6-5,TRBJ1-4,many,.,TGTGCCAGCAGTTACTCCGGGACGGGGAATGAAAAACTGTTTTTT,CASSYSGTGNEKLFF
TRBV2,TRBJ2-1,few,.,TGTGCCAGCAGTGACCTAGGGGGGACTACGGCTGAGCAGTTCTTC,CASSDLGGTTAEQFF
TRBV25-1,TRBJ2-5,.,TRBD1,TGTGCCAGCAGTGACCCGGACAGGGGGGCGGTGGAAGAGACCCAGTACTTC,CASSDPDRGAVEETQYF
TRBV4-1,TRBJ1-1,many,.,TGCGCCAGCAGCCCGAACAGGGTAATCACTGAAGCTTTCTTT,CASSPNRVITEAFF
TRBV2,TRBJ2-7,few,.,TGTGCCAGCAGTGAAGGGGCGATATACGAGCAGTACTTC,CASSEGAIYEQYF
TRBV10-3,TRBJ2-7,many,.,TGTGCCATCAGTGAGGTCCAGGGCCACGAGCAGTACTTC,CAISEVQGHEQYF